Listed here is a single T cell receptor (beta chain). Its specificity is not known. Germline assignment: CDR1 SGHRS and CDR2 YFSETQ. V was shortened by 4 bases and J by 0 bases, with 11 bases between the two germline ends. This CDR3 is 15 amino acids long. This entry belongs to a study of cytomegalovirus exposure and HLA in healthy donors. The PCR used 60 Vbeta and 13 Jbeta primers. The data were produced by immunoSEQ multiplex PCR, yet TCRdb's version contains in-frame clones alone and is incomplete. The repertoire includes 100,000 to 150,000 clones, 82% of them detected once, and 8.1% sits in the top ten. Findings of the study overall: The CMV antigen specificity of a few CMV-associated chains was confirmed through in vitro analysis. Reports credit the classifier with highly specific, highly sensitive diagnosis of cytomegalovirus status. Cytomegalovirus association was assigned to under 200 TCR beta chains. For most TCR beta V segments, an earlier analysis put the productive rate at about 90% or about 30% of the time.

The specimen was PBMCs. The chain employs TRBV5-1 and TRBJ2-1, with a possible D match to TRBD1 (5 bases). This clonotype was sampled from a woman aged 45-59 years in good health and CMV-seropositive. The DNA for the CDR3 is TGCGCCAGCAGCCAACAGGAAAGCTCCTACAATGAGCAGTTCTTC. This sequence encodes CASSQQESSYNEQFF. Drawing the rest from reference TRBV5-1 and TRBJ2-1, the complete variable domain is KAGVTQTPRYLIKTRGQQVTLSCSPISGHRSVSWYQQTPGQGLQFLFEYFSETQRNKGNFPGRFSGRQFSNSRSEMNVSTLELGDSALYLCASSQQESSYNEQFFGPGTRLTVL.